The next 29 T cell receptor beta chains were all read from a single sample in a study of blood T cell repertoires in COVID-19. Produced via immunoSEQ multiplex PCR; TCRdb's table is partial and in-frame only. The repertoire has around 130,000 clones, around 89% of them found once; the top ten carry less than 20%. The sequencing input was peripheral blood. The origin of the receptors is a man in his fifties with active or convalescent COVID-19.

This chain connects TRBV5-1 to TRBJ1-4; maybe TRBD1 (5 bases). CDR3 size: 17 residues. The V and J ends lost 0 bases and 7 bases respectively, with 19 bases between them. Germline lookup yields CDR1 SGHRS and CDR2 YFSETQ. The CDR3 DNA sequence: TGCGCCAGCAGCTTGGCGTTCCCACAGGCGGGAAGTGAAAAACTGTTTTTT. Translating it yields CASSLAFPQAGSEKLFF.

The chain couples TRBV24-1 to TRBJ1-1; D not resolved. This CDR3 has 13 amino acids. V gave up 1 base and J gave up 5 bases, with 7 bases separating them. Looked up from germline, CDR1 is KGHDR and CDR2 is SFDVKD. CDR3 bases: TGTGCCACCAGTGATTTCGGGGTTACTGAAGCTTTCTTT. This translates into CATSDFGVTEAFF.

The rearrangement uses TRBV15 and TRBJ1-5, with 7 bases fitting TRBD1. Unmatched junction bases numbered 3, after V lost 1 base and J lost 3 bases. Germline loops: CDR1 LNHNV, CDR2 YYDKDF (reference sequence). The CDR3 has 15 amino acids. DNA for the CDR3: TGTGCCACCAGCAGAGTGGGACAGTACAATCAGCCCCAGCATTTT. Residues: CATSRVGQYNQPQHF.

This CDR3 reads CAISISGGDYEQYF. The DNA for the CDR3 is TGTGCCATCAGTATTAGCGGGGGGGACTACGAGCAGTACTTC. This sequence joins TRBV10-3 and TRBJ2-7, with 11 bases matching TRBD2. The V gene's germline CDR1 is ENHRY and CDR2 SYGVKD. The V gene end was trimmed by 5 bases and the J gene end by 3 bases; junction bases not matched to a gene: 3. The CDR3 runs to 14 residues.

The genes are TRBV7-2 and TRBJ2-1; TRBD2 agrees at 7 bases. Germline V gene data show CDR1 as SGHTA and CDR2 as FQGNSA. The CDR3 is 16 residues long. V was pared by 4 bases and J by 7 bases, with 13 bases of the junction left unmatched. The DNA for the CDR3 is TGTGCCAGCAGCTCCGCGTTTGGGCGGGAGATGAATGAGCAGTTCTTC. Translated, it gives CASSSAFGREMNEQFF.

The CDR3 DNA reads TGCGCCAGCAGCCCCTCCGGGACTAGCACCGGGGAGCTGTTTTTT. Amino acids: CASSPSGTSTGELFF. This chain uses TRBV4-1 with TRBJ2-2; the match to TRBD2 covers 8 bases. J lost 4 bases, V lost 4 bases, and 5 bases had no gene match. The CDR3 is 15 amino acids. The germline CDR1 and CDR2 sequences are MGHRA and YSYEKL.

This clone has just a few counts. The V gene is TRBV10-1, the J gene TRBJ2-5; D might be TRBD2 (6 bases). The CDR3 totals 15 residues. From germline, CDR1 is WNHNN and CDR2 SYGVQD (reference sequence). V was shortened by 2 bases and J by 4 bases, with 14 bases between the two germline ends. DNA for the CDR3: TGCGCCAGCAGTGAGGGCGGGCCCGGGGGAGAGACCCAGTACTTC. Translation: CASSEGGPGGETQYF.

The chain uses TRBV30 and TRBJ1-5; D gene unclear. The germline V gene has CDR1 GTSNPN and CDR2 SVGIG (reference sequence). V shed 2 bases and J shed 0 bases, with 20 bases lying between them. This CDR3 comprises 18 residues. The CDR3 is CAWSSGRVGRLSNQPQHF. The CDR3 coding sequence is TGTGCCTGGAGTTCGGGTCGGGTCGGCCGTCTTAGCAATCAGCCCCAGCATTTT.

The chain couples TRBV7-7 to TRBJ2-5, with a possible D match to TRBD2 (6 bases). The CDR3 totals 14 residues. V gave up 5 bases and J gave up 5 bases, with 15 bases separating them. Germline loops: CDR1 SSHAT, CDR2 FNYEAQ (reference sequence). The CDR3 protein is CASSASGSYETQYF. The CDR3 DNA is TGTGCCAGCAGCGCCTCCGGGAGCTATGAGACCCAGTACTTC.

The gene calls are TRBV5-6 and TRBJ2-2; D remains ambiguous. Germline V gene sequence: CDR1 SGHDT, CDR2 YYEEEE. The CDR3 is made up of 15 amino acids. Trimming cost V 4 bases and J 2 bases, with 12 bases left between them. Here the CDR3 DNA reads TGTGCCAGCAGCCCGCAACCCAGTAACACCGGGGAGCTGTTTTTT. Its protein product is CASSPQPSNTGELFF.

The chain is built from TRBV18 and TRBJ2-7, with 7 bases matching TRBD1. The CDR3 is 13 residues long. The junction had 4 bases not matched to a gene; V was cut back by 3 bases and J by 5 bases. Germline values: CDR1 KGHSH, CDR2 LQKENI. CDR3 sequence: CASSPRGQHEQYF. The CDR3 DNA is TGTGCCAGCTCACCTCGGGGACAGCACGAGCAGTACTTC.

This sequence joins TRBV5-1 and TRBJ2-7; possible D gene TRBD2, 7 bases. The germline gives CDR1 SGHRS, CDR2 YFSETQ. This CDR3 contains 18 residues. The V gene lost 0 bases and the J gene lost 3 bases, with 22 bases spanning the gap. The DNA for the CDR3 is TGCGCCAGCAGCTTGGAGTGGCTGTCTCCAGGGGAGGGCTACGAGCAGTACTTC. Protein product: CASSLEWLSPGEGYEQYF.

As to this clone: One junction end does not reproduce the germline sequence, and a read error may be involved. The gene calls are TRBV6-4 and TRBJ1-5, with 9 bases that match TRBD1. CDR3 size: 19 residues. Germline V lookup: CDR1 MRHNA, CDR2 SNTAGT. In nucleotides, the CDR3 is TGTGCCAGCAGTGTCTACTGGACAGGGGTGTATAATAGCAATCAGCCTCAGCATTTT. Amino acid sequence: CASSVYWTGVYNSNQPQHF.

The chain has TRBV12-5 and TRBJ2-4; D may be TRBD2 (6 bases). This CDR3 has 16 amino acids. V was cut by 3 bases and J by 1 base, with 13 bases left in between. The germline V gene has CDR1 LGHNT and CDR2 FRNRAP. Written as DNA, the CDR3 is TGTGCTAGTGGTTTCCGGGCGACTAGGGCCAAAAACATTCAGTACTTC. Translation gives CASGFRATRAKNIQYF.

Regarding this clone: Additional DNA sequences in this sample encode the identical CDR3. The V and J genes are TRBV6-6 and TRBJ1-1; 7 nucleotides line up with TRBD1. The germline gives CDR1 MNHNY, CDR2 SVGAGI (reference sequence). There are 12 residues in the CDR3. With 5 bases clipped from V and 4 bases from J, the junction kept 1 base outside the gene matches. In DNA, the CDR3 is TGTGCCAGCAGTCGACAGGGCACTGAAGCTTTCTTT. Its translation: CASSRQGTEAFF.

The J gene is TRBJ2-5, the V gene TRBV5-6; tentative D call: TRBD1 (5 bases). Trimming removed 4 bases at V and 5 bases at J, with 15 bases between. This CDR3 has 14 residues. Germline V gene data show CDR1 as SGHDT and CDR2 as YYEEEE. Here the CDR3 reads CASSRWAGKETQYF. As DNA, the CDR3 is TGTGCCAGCAGCCGTTGGGCAGGGAAGGAGACCCAGTACTTC.

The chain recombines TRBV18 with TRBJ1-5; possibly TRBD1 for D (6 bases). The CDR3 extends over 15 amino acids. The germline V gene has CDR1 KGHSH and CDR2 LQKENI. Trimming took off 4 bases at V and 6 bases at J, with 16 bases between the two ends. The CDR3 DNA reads TGTGCCAGCTCACTAACTACAGGGATGGGTCAGCCCCAGCATTTT. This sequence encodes CASSLTTGMGQPQHF.

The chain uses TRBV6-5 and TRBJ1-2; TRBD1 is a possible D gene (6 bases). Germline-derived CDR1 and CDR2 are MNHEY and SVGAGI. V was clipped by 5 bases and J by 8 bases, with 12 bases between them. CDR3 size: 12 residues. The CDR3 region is CASSPQGLGYTF. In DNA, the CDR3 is TGTGCCAGCAGTCCACAGGGCTTGGGCTACACCTTC.

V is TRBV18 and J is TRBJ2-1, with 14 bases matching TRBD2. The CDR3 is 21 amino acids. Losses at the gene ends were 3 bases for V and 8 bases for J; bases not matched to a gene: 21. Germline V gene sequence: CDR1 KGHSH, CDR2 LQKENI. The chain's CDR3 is CASSPDPGTSGRTLLGDEQFF. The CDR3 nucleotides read TGTGCCAGCTCACCGGACCCCGGGACTAGCGGGAGAACGTTGCTGGGGGATGAGCAGTTCTTC.

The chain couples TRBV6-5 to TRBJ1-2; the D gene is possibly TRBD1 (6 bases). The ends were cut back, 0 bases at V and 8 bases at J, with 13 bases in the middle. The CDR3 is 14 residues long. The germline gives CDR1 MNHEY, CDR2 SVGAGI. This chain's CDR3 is CASSYSAGARGYTF. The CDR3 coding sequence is TGTGCCAGCAGTTACTCTGCGGGGGCTAGAGGCTACACCTTC.

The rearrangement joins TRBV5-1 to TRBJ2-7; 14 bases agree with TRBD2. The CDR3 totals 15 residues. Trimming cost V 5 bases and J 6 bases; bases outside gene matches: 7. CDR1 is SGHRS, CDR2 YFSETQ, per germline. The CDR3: CASSYQGLAGAEQYF. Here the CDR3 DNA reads TGCGCCAGCAGTTATCAGGGACTAGCGGGAGCCGAGCAGTACTTC.

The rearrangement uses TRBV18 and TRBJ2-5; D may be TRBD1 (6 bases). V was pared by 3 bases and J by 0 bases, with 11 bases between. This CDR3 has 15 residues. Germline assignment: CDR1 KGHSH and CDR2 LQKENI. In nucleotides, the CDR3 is TGTGCCAGCTCACCCAGGACAGTATACCAAGAGACCCAGTACTTC. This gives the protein CASSPRTVYQETQYF.

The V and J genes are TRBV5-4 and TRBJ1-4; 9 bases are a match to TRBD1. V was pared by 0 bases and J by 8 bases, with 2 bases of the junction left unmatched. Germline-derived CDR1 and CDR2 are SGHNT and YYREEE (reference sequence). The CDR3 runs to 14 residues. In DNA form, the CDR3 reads TGTGCCAGCAGCTTGGAAACAGGGGGCGAAAAACTGTTTTTT. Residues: CASSLETGGEKLFF.

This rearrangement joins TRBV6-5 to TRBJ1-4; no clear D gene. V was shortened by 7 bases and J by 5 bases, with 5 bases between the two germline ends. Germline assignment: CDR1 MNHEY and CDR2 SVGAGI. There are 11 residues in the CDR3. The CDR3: CASTQNEKLFF. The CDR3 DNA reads TGTGCCAGCACCCAAAATGAAAAACTGTTTTTT.

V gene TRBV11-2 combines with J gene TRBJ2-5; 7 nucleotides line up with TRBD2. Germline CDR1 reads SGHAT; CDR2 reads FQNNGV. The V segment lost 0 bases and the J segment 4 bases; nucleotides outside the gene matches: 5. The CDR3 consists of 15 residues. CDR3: CASSLDSGPGETQYF. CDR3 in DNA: TGTGCCAGCAGCTTAGATAGCGGGCCAGGAGAGACCCAGTACTTC.

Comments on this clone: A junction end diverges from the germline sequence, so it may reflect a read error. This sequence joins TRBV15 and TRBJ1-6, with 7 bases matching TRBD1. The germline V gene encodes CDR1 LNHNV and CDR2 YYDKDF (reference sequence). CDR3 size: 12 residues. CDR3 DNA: TGTGCCACCAGCAGAGATGTGGGACAGTGCTCCTTT. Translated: CATSRDVGQCSF.

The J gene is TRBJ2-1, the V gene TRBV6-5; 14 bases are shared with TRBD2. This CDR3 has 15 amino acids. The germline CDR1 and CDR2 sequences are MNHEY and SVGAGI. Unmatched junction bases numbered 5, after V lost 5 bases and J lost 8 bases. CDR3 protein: CASSRTSGGPDEQFF. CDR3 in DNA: TGTGCCAGCAGTAGGACTAGCGGGGGGCCCGATGAGCAGTTCTTC.

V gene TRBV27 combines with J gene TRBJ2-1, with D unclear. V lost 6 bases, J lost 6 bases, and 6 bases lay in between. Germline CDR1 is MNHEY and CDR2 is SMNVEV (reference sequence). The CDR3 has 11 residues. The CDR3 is CASRSINEQFF. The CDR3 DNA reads TGTGCCAGCAGATCCATCAATGAGCAGTTCTTC.

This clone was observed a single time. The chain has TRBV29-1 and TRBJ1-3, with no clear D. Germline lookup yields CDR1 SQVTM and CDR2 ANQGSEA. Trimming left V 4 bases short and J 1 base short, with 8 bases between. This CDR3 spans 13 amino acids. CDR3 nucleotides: TGCAGCGTTGCCCCAGATTCTGGAAACACCATATATTTT. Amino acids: CSVAPDSGNTIYF. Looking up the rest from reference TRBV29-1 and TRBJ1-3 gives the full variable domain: SAVISQKPSRDICQRGTSLTIQCQVDSQVTMMFWYRQQPGQSLTLIATANQGSEATYESGFVIDKFPISRPNLTFSTLTVSNMSPEDSSIYLCSVAPDSGNTIYFGEGSWLTVV.